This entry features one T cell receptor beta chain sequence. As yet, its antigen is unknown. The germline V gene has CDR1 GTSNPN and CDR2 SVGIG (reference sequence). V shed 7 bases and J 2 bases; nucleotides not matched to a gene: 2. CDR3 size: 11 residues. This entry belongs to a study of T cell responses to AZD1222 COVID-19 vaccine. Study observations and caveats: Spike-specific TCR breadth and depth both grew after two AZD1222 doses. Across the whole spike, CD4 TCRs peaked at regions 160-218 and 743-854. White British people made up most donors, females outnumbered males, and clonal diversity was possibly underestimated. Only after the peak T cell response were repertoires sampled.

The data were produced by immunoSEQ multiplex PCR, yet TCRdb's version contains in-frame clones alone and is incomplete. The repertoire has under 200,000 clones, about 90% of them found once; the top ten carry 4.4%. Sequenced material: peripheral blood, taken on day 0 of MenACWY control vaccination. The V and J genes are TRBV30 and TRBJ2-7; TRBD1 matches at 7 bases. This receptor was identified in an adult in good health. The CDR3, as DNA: TGTGCCTCGGGACAGACCTACGAGCAGTACTTC. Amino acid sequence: CASGQTYEQYF.